A selection of T cell receptor beta chains follows, all from one sample in a study of CXCR3-negative and CXCR3-positive naive CD8 T cells. Reprocessing the 5' RACE reads, TCRdb reports a single entry for every CDR3 protein and omits DNA. The sample holds roughly 89,000 distinct CDR3 sequences. Specimen: naive CXCR3- CD8+ T cells from blood. These TCRs come from a human donor in good health. Some clones in this sample may be carry-over from other donors' samples. CDR3s include the opening cysteine and the closing phenylalanine or tryptophan. The order of the fields is V gene, J gene, CDR3 protein.

>TRBV20-1|TRBJ2-5
CSARTGDGETQYF
>TRBV13|TRBJ2-7
CASSFSHSREDWEQYF
>TRBV20-1|TRBJ1-6
CSAPEQGADGNSPLHF
>TRBV7-9|TRBJ2-5
CASSLVGEAQETQYF
>TRBV13|TRBJ1-1
CASSLGPAGQGATEAFF
>TRBV7-9|TRBJ2-1
CASSSTVYNEQFF
>TRBV6-2/TRBV6-3|TRBJ2-7
CASTSRIAYEQYF
>TRBV27|TRBJ2-7
CASSLSRTGYEQYF
>TRBV29-1|TRBJ2-1
CSVPGRTNEQFF
>TRBV28|TRBJ2-7
CASSLGDRGDEQYF
>TRBV27|TRBJ1-5
CASSYSGTNQPQHF
>TRBV9|TRBJ2-5
CASSVDPGKGETQYF
>TRBV6-5|TRBJ1-1
CASTPTGGGRTEAFF
>TRBV29-1|TRBJ2-2
CSVWGMVTGELFF
>TRBV4-1|TRBJ2-1
CASRLLAGAYNEQFF
>TRBV10-3|TRBJ2-3
CAISDPGGRVGDTQYF
>TRBV30|TRBJ2-1
CAWSVRQGTNEQFF
>TRBV28|TRBJ2-7
CARPLPGTTNYEQYF
>TRBV7-9|TRBJ1-5
CASSLDDRPNQPQHF
>TRBV10-3|TRBJ1-1
CAISDRGHFDTEAFF
>TRBV28|TRBJ2-1
CASSPWTEGGHEQFF
>TRBV28|TRBJ2-7
CASTRGGHEQYF
>TRBV27|TRBJ1-1
CASKMGQGGTEAFF